This TCR beta chain is drawn from a study of beta chain features in type 1 diabetes. For the study at large: Taken together, all samples contributed approximately 110 million examined sorted cells. General study findings and limits: Whether TCRB rearrangement is influenced by HLA type was left unresolved in this analysis. At VDJ recombination sites, type 1 diabetes patients had fewer insertions and more deleted nucleotides.

Every bit of the isolated RNA underwent reverse transcription, so sequencing read expressed TCRB transcripts. TCRdb keeps only in-frame clones here, not all; method: immunoSEQ multiplex PCR. This sample has under 300,000 clones, with 27% found just once. Sorted populations were all over 95% pure. The CDR3 runs 14 residues. Trimming left V 2 bases short and J 8 bases short, with 10 bases between. Germline V lookup: CDR1 MNHEY, CDR2 SVGAGI. Turning to this clone: Its antigen is undetermined.

The chain employs TRBV6-5 and TRBJ1-6; D remains ambiguous. Source material: central memory CD4+ T cells from blood. The clonotype was recovered from a man aged 25 to 40 in good health. The chain's CDR3 is CASSYTGSYSPLHF. Here the CDR3 DNA reads TGTGCCAGCAGTTACACCGGTTCTTATTCACCCCTCCACTTT.